The present T cell receptor (beta chain) was sequenced within a study of PD-1 blockade in classical Hodgkin lymphoma. General study findings and limits: Baseline TCR diversity was reportedly lower in newly diagnosed patients than in healthy donors. It was reported as lower still in relapsed/refractory patients. Sources of repertoire differences remain undefined, possibly disease activity or prior therapy. Before treatment, complete responders showed about the same diversity as newly diagnosed patients.

Time point noted: cycle 4 day 1 (C4D1), after six to seven weeks of nivolumab. Every patient experienced relapse after autologous stem cell transplantation, and brentuximab vedotin exposure varied. CDR3 length equals 15 residues. Germline-derived CDR1 and CDR2 are MNHEY and SVGAGI. The V end lost 5 bases, the J end lost 4 bases, and 18 bases lay between the germline ends. Measured with immunoSEQ multiplex PCR; TCRdb has only the in-frame clones, and not every one. Altogether over 50,000 clones are present, about 85% being singletons, with the ten largest covering approximately 8.4%. Concerning this clone: What it binds is not known.

This TCR derives from a human donor with classical Hodgkin lymphoma. The chain links TRBV6-5 to TRBJ2-7, with D perhaps matching TRBD1 (5 bases). This material consisted of peripheral blood mononuclear cells (PBMCs), taken before the fourth cycle of nivolumab. The CDR3 DNA follows: TGTGCCAGCAGTAGCAATGGGCAGGGTAAATACGAGCAGTACTTC. This sequence encodes CASSSNGQGKYEQYF.